These T cell receptor beta chains were read from a single sample in a study of OX40 agonist ivuxolimab in advanced cancers. Only in-frame clones appear in the TCRdb table, and some are missing; sequencing was by immunoSEQ multiplex PCR. The sample yields about 58,000 clones, over 70% seen once. Sequencing used CD4+ or CD8+ T cells sorted from blood, obtained in a trial of the OX40 agonist ivuxolimab. These receptors all stem from an adult with an advanced solid tumor such as melanoma, head and neck, liver or kidney cancer. Each CDR3 is given with its conserved first and last residue. Fields, in order: V gene, J gene, D gene, clone size, CDR3 DNA, CDR3 protein. D genes are given only for firm matches. Where a row states a size, it is once, few, many or the class of an expanded clone; other rows omit it.

v_call: TRBV18; j_call: TRBJ1-2; d_call: NA; clone_size: NA; cdr3_nt: TGTGCCAGCTCACCACGGTCAGGGGAAGGGTATGGCTACACCTTC; cdr3_aa: CASSPRSGEGYGYTF
v_call: TRBV10-3; j_call: TRBJ2-5; d_call: TRBD2; clone_size: NA; cdr3_nt: TGTGCCATCAGGGGACTAGCGGGACTGGAAGAGACCCAGTACTTC; cdr3_aa: CAIRGLAGLEETQYF
v_call: TRBV30; j_call: TRBJ2-5; d_call: TRBD2; clone_size: NA; cdr3_nt: TGTGCCTGGAATAAAGGACTAGCGGGTCCAGGGGAGACCCAGTACTTC; cdr3_aa: CAWNKGLAGPGETQYF
v_call: TRBV7-9; j_call: TRBJ2-3; d_call: NA; clone_size: NA; cdr3_nt: TGTGCCAGCAGCTTAGCAGGACAGAATACGCAGTATTTT; cdr3_aa: CASSLAGQNTQYF
v_call: TRBV28; j_call: TRBJ2-7; d_call: TRBD1; clone_size: NA; cdr3_nt: TGTGCCAGCAGTAGGACAGGGGAGAGCTCCTACGAGCAGTACTTC; cdr3_aa: CASSRTGESSYEQYF
v_call: TRBV11-2; j_call: TRBJ2-5; d_call: NA; clone_size: NA; cdr3_nt: TGTGCCAGCAGCTTACTTTCCAGCGGGGAGACCCAGTACTTC; cdr3_aa: CASSLLSSGETQYF
v_call: TRBV12-5; j_call: TRBJ1-5; d_call: TRBD1; clone_size: NA; cdr3_nt: TGTGCTAGTGGTTTTCGAGACAGGGGCGCCAATCAGCCCCAGCATTTT; cdr3_aa: CASGFRDRGANQPQHF
v_call: TRBV5-1; j_call: TRBJ1-1; d_call: NA; clone_size: once; cdr3_nt: TGCGCCAGCAGCTTTGACAGCCTAGTGAACACTGAAGCTTTCTTT; cdr3_aa: CASSFDSLVNTEAFF
v_call: TRBV7-9; j_call: TRBJ2-7; d_call: NA; clone_size: NA; cdr3_nt: TGTGCCAGCAGCTTATCGGCCAGGGGTTTTGCCGAGCAGTACTTC; cdr3_aa: CASSLSARGFAEQYF
v_call: TRBV28; j_call: TRBJ1-4; d_call: TRBD1; clone_size: NA; cdr3_nt: TGTGCCAGCAGTTTAGACAGGGTAGGGGAAAAACTGTTTTTT; cdr3_aa: CASSLDRVGEKLFF
v_call: TRBV13; j_call: TRBJ2-1; d_call: TRBD2; clone_size: NA; cdr3_nt: TGTGCCAGCAGCTTTGGGACTAGCGGGACAAGTGAGCAGTTCTTC; cdr3_aa: CASSFGTSGTSEQFF
v_call: TRBV30; j_call: TRBJ2-5; d_call: TRBD1; clone_size: few; cdr3_nt: TGTGCCTTCGATTTCGGACAGGCGGTAGAGACCCAGTACTTC; cdr3_aa: CAFDFGQAVETQYF
v_call: TRBV9; j_call: TRBJ2-3; d_call: TRBD2; clone_size: NA; cdr3_nt: TGTGCCAGCAGCCCGCGGACTAGCGGGAGCCCCCTGCCAGATACGCAGTATTTT; cdr3_aa: CASSPRTSGSPLPDTQYF
v_call: TRBV28; j_call: TRBJ2-7; d_call: NA; clone_size: NA; cdr3_nt: TGTGCCAGCAGACGGGACTCTCGCTACGAGCAGTACTTC; cdr3_aa: CASRRDSRYEQYF
v_call: TRBV19; j_call: TRBJ2-7; d_call: TRBD1; clone_size: once; cdr3_nt: TGTGCCAGTAGCACCGGGACAGGCTACGAGCAGTACTTC; cdr3_aa: CASSTGTGYEQYF
v_call: TRBV28; j_call: TRBJ1-1; d_call: NA; clone_size: NA; cdr3_nt: TGTGCCAGTGGGGGGGGTAACACTGAAGCTTTCTTT; cdr3_aa: CASGGGNTEAFF